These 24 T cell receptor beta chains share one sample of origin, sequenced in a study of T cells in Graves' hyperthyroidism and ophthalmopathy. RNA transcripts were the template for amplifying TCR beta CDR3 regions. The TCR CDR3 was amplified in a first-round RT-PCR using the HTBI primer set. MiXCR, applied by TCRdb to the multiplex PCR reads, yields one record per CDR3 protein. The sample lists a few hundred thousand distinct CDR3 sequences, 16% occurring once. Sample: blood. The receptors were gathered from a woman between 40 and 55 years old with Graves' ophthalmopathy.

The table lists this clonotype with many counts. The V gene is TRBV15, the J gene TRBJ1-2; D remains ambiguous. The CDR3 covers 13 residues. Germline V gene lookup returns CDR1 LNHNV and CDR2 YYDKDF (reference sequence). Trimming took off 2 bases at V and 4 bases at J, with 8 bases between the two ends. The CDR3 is CATSRLDGYGYTF. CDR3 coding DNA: TGTGCCACCAGCAGACTGGACGGCTATGGCTACACCTTC. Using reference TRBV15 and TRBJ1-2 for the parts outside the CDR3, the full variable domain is DAMVIQNPRYQVTQFGKPVTLSCSQTLNHNVMYWYQQKSSQAPKLLFHYYDKDFNNEADTPDNFQSRRPNTSFCFLDIRSPGLGDTAMYLCATSRLDGYGYTFGSGTRLTVV.

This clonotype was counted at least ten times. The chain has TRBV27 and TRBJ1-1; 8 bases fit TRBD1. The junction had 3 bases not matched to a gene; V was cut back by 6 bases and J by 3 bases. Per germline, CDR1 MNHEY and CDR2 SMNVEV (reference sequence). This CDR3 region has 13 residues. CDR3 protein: CASRGQAHTEAFF. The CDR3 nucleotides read TGTGCCAGCAGGGGACAGGCGCACACTGAAGCTTTCTTT.

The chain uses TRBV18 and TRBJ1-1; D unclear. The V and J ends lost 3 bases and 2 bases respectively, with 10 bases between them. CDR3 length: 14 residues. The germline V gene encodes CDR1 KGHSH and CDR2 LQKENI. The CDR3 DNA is TGTGCCAGCTCACCGGAGGCCAGTAACACTGAAGCTTTCTTT. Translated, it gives CASSPEASNTEAFF.

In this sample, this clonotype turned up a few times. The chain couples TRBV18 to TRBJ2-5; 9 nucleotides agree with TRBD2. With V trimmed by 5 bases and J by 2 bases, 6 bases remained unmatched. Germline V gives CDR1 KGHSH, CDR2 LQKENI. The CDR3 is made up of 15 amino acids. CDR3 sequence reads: CASSGRLADQETQYF. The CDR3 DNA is TGTGCCAGCTCAGGGAGACTAGCGGATCAAGAGACCCAGTACTTC.

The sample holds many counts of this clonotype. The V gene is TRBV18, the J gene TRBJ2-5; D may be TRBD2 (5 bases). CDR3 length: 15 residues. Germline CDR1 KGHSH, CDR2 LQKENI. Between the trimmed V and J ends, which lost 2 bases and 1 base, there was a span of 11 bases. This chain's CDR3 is CASSPAWTSQETQYF. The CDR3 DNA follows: TGTGCCAGCTCACCAGCATGGACTTCCCAAGAGACCCAGTACTTC.

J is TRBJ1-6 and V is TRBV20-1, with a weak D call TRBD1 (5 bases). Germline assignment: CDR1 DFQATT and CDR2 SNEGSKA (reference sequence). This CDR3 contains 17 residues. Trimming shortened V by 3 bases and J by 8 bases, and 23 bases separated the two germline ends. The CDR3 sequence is CSARDKPGLTAHSPLHF. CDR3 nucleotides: TGCAGTGCTAGGGATAAACCGGGACTCACAGCCCATTCACCCCTCCACTTT.

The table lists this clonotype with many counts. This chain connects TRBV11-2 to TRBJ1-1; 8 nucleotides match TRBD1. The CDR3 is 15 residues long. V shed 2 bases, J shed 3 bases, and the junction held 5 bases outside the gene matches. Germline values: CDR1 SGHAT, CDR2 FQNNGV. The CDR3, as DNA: TGTGCCAGCAGCTTACGTGCGACAGGGGACACTGAAGCTTTCTTT. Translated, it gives CASSLRATGDTEAFF. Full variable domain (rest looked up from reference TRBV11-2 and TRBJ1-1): EAGVAQSPRYKIIEKRQSVAFWCNPISGHATLYWYQQILGQGPKLLIQFQNNGVVDDSQLPKDRFSAERLKGVDSTLKIQPAKLEDSAVYLCASSLRATGDTEAFFGQGTRLTVV.

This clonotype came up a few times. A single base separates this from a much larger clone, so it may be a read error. CDR3 sequence reads: CASSPSRGGETQYF. Written as DNA, the CDR3 is TGTGCCAGCTCACCGTCACGGGGCGGAGAGACCCAGTACTTC. V usage is TRBV18 and J usage is TRBJ2-5; the D call may be TRBD1 or TRBD2 (5 bases each). This CDR3 comprises 14 residues. Trimming stripped 3 bases from V and 4 bases from J, with 12 bases between. Germline V CDR1 and CDR2: KGHSH, LQKENI. Full variable domain (rest looked up from reference TRBV18 and TRBJ2-5): NAGVMQNPRHLVRRRGQEARLRCSPMKGHSHVYWYRQLPEEGLKFMVYLQKENIIDESGMPKERFSAEFPKEGPSILRIQQVVRGDSAAYFCASSPSRGGETQYFGPGTRLLVL.

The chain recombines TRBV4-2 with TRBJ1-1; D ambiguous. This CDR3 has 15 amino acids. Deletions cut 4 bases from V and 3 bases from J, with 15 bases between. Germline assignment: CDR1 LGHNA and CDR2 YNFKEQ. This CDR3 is CASSRTGEGYTEAFF. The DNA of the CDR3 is TGTGCCAGCAGCCGAACCGGAGAGGGATACACTGAAGCTTTCTTT.

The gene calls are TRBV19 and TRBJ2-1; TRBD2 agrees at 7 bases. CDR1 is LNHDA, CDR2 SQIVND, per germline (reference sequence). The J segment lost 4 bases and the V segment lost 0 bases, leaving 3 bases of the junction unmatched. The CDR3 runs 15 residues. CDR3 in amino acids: CASSIELADYNEQFF. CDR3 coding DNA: TGTGCCAGTAGTATAGAGCTAGCGGATTACAATGAGCAGTTCTTC.

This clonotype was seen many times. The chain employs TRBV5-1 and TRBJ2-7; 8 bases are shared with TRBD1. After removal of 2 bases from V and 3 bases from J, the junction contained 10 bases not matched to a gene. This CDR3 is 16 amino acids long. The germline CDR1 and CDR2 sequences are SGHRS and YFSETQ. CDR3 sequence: CASSFTQGAGGYEQYF. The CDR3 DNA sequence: TGCGCCAGCAGCTTCACCCAGGGGGCTGGAGGCTACGAGCAGTACTTC.

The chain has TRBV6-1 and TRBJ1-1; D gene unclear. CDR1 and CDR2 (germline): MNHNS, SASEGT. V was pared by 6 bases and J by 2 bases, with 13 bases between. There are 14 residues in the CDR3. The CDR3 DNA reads TGTGCCAGCAGCTCCCGATGGGGAAACACTGAAGCTTTCTTT. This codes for CASSSRWGNTEAFF.

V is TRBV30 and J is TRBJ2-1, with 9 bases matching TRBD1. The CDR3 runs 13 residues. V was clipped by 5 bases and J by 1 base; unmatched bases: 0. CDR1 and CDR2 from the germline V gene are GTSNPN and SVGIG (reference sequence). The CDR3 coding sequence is TGTGCCTGGGGACAGGGGTCCTACAATGAGCAGTTCTTC. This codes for CAWGQGSYNEQFF. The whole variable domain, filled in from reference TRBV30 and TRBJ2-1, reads SQTIHQWPATLVQPVGSPLSLECTVEGTSNPNLYWYRQAAGRGLQLLFYSVGIGQISSEVPQNLSASRPQDRQFILSSKKLLLSDSGFYLCAWGQGSYNEQFFGPGTRLTVL.

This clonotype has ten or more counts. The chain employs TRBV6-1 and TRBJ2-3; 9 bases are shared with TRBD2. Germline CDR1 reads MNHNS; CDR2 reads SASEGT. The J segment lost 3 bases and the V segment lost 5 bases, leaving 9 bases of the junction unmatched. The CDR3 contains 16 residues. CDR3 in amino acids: CASSQHWTSETDTQYF. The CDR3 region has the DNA TGTGCCAGCAGTCAACATTGGACTAGCGAGACAGATACGCAGTATTTT.

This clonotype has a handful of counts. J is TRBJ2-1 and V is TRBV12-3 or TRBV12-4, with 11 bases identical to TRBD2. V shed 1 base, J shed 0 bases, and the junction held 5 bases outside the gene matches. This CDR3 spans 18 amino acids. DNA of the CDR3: TGTGCCAGCAGTTTAGGACTAGCGGGGTACAACTCCTACAATGAGCAGTTCTTC. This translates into CASSLGLAGYNSYNEQFF.

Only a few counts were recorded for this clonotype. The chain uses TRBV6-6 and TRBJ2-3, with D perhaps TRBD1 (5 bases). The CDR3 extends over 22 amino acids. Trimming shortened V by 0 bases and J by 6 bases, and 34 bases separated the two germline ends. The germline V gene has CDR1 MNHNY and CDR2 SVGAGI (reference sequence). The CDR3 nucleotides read TGTGCCAGCAGTTACTCGTTCGTTTCTTTCAGGGTTTCCCCGAAACAGAGGGATACGCAGTATTTT. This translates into CASSYSFVSFRVSPKQRDTQYF.

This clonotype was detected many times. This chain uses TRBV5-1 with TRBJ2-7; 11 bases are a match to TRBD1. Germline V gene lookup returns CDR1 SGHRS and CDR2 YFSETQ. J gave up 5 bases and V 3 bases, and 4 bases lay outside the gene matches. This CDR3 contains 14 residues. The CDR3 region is CASSWTGGGNEQYF. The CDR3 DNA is TGCGCCAGCAGCTGGACAGGGGGCGGGAACGAGCAGTACTTC. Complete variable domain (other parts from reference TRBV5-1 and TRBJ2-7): KAGVTQTPRYLIKTRGQQVTLSCSPISGHRSVSWYQQTPGQGLQFLFEYFSETQRNKGNFPGRFSGRQFSNSRSEMNVSTLELGDSALYLCASSWTGGGNEQYFGPGTRLTVT.

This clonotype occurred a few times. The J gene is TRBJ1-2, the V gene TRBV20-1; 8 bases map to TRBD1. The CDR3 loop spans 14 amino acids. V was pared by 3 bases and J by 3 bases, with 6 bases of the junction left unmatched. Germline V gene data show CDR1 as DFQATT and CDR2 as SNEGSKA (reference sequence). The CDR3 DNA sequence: TGCAGTGCTAGGCCCGGACAGGGCTACTATGGCTACACCTTC. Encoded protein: CSARPGQGYYGYTF.

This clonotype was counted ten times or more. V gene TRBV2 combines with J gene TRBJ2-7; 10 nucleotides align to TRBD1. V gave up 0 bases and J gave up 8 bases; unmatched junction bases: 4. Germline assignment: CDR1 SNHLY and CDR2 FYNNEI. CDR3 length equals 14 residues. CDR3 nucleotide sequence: TGTGCCAGCAGTGAAGCGGGACAGGGGTTCAAGCAGTACTTC. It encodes CASSEAGQGFKQYF.

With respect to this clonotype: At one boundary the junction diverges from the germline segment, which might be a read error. This CDR3 reads CARKVNQETQYF. The CDR3 DNA is TGCGCCCGGAAAGTGAACCAAGAGACCCAGTACTTC. This chain connects TRBV30 to TRBJ2-5; D ambiguous. This CDR3 has 12 amino acids. In germline, CDR1 is GTSNPN, CDR2 SVGIG (reference sequence).

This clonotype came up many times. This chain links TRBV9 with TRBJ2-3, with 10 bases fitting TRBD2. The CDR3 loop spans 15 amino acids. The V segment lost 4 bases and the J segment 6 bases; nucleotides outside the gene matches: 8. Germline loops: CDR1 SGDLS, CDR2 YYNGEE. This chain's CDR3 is CASSSWTSGLDTQYF. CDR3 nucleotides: TGTGCCAGCAGCTCATGGACTAGCGGATTGGATACGCAGTATTTT.

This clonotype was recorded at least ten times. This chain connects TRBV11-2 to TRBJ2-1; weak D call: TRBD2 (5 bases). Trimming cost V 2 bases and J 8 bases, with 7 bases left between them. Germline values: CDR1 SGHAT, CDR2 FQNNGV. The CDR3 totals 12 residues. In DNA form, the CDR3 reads TGTGCCAGCAGCTTACGGGGATATGAGCAGTTCTTC. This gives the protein CASSLRGYEQFF.

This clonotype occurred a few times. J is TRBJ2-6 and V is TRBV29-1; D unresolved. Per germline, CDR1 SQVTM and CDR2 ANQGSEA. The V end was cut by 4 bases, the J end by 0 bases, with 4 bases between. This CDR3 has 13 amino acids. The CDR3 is CSVGNSGANVLTF. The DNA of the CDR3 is TGCAGCGTTGGAAACTCTGGGGCCAACGTCCTGACTTTC.

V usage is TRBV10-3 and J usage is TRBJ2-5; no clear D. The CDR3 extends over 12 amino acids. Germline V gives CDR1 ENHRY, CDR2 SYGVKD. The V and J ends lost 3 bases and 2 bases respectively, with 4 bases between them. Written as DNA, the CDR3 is TGTGCCATCAGTGAACGGCAAGAGACCCAGTACTTC. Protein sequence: CAISERQETQYF.